These 30 T cell receptor beta chains came from one sample sequenced in a study of identifying expanded T cells in peripheral blood. Produced via immunoSEQ multiplex PCR; TCRdb's table is partial and in-frame only. The profile shows 100,000 to 110,000 clones, about 90% of them singletons. The sample comprised blood. The receptor source for this set is a person between 18 and 69 years old in good health.

This chain connects TRBV10-3 to TRBJ1-1; D is unclear. Per the germline V gene, CDR1 is ENHRY and CDR2 is SYGVKD. Trimming shortened V by 4 bases and J by 1 base, and 10 bases separated the two germline ends. This CDR3 is 14 amino acids long. Here the CDR3 reads CAISGVWQNTEAFF. CDR3 nucleotide sequence: TGTGCCATCAGTGGAGTGTGGCAGAACACTGAAGCTTTCTTT.

The chain carries TRBV7-9 and TRBJ1-5; maybe TRBD1 (6 bases). This CDR3 is 15 amino acids long. V lost 1 base and J 8 bases, leaving 15 bases between the germline ends. CDR1 is SEHNR and CDR2 is FQNEAQ in the germline V gene (reference sequence). CDR3 sequence (DNA): TGTGCCAGCAGCTTAGGGGACATCACCTGGGAGCCCCAGCATTTT. This sequence encodes CASSLGDITWEPQHF.

The chain joins TRBV6-5 to TRBJ1-1; tentatively, D is TRBD1 (5 bases). CDR3 size: 14 residues. Germline CDR1 reads MNHEY; CDR2 reads SVGAGI. Trimming took 0 bases from V and 11 from J, leaving 16 bases between them. The CDR3 protein is CASSYSEGQGRAFF. The CDR3 bases are TGTGCCAGCAGTTACTCGGAGGGGCAGGGACGGGCTTTCTTT.

The CDR3 nucleotides read TGTGCCAGCAGTATTGACAGGGGGTCGCTCGACGAGCAGTACTTC. Translating gives CASSIDRGSLDEQYF. The chain couples TRBV6-1 to TRBJ2-7; TRBD1 agrees at 9 bases. In germline, CDR1 is MNHNS, CDR2 SASEGT. Trimming cost V 5 bases and J 5 bases; bases outside gene matches: 10. There are 15 residues in the CDR3.

V and J are TRBV9 and TRBJ2-2, with a weak D call TRBD1 (8 bases). V was trimmed by 4 bases and J by 2 bases, leaving 18 bases between them. Germline loops: CDR1 SGDLS, CDR2 YYNGEE. The CDR3 totals 17 residues. For the CDR3, the DNA is TGTGCCAGCAGCACAGGGGGGGGAGTGACCAACACCGGGGAGCTGTTTTTT. It codes for CASSTGGGVTNTGELFF.

The chain has TRBV9 and TRBJ1-3; tentative D call: TRBD1 (5 bases). V was shortened by 4 bases and J by 6 bases, with 17 bases between the two germline ends. CDR1 SGDLS and CDR2 YYNGEE come from the germline V gene. The CDR3 is 15 amino acids. Here the CDR3 reads CASSKDNFPENTIYF. CDR3 nucleotides: TGTGCCAGCAGCAAGGACAATTTCCCTGAAAACACCATATATTTT.

The rearrangement joins TRBV11-3 to TRBJ2-1; D gene uncertain. CDR3 length: 14 amino acids. Trimming removed 2 bases from V and 3 bases from J, with 8 bases in between. Germline V gene lookup returns CDR1 SGHNT and CDR2 YENEEA. CDR3 nucleotides: TGTGCCAGCAGCTTAAATGGCTACTACAATGAGCAGTTCTTC. As protein: CASSLNGYYNEQFF.

V is TRBV5-1 and J is TRBJ1-6; D possibly corresponds to TRBD1 (6 bases). Germline V gives CDR1 SGHRS, CDR2 YFSETQ. This CDR3 has 15 residues. The V gene lost 4 bases and the J gene lost 8 bases, with 16 bases spanning the gap. This CDR3 is CASSEGQAGDSPLHF. The CDR3, as DNA: TGCGCCAGCAGCGAGGGACAAGCCGGTGATTCACCCCTCCACTTT.

This chain uses TRBV4-3 with TRBJ2-3; D not resolved. The CDR3 is 13 amino acids. V was clipped by 3 bases and J by 4 bases, with 8 bases between them. Germline loops: CDR1 LGHNA, CDR2 YSLEER. CDR3 loop: CASSHNVADTQYF. The CDR3 bases are TGCGCCAGCAGCCATAACGTGGCAGATACGCAGTATTTT.

This chain links TRBV4-1 with TRBJ2-5; D is possibly TRBD2 (6 bases). CDR1 and CDR2 from the germline V gene are MGHRA and YSYEKL. Trimming pared 1 base from V and 5 bases from J, leaving 14 bases between. The CDR3 spans 15 residues. The DNA for the CDR3 is TGCGCCAGCAGCCAAGTACCGGGGGTGTACGAGACCCAGTACTTC. It translates to CASSQVPGVYETQYF.

The rearrangement joins TRBV2 to TRBJ2-7, with TRBD1 matching 12 bases. The junction had 5 bases not matched to a gene; V was cut back by 6 bases and J by 2 bases. Germline-derived CDR1 and CDR2 are SNHLY and FYNNEI. The CDR3 has 15 amino acids. Written as DNA, the CDR3 is TGTGCCAGCAGACCGGGGACAGGGGGCACCTACGAGCAGTACTTC. Translation gives CASRPGTGGTYEQYF.

This chain connects TRBV19 to TRBJ1-6, with no clear D. Germline CDR1 is LNHDA and CDR2 is SQIVND (reference sequence). Deletions cut 5 bases from V and 0 bases from J, with 8 bases between. The CDR3 contains 15 residues. CDR3 loop: CASSAPDSYNSPLHF. CDR3 coding DNA: TGTGCCAGTAGTGCCCCGGACTCCTATAATTCACCCCTCCACTTT. Supplemented by reference TRBV19 and TRBJ1-6, the full variable domain reads DGGITQSPKYLFRKEGQNVTLSCEQNLNHDAMYWYRQDPGQGLRLIYYSQIVNDFQKGDIAEGYSVSREKKESFPLTVTSAQKNPTAFYLCASSAPDSYNSPLHFGNGTRLTVT.

The V call is TRBV25-1, the J call TRBJ1-4, with D possibly being TRBD1 (5 bases). Germline loops: CDR1 MGHDK, CDR2 SYGVNS. The V gene lost 7 bases and the J gene lost 5 bases, with 20 bases spanning the gap. The CDR3 runs 16 residues. The CDR3 nucleotides read TGTGCCAGCACCCCGGGACGGCTCGGCCCAAATGAAAAACTGTTTTTT. Protein: CASTPGRLGPNEKLFF.

This chain joins TRBV7-3 and TRBJ2-1; TRBD1 might be the D (5 bases). The CDR3 spans 14 residues. V lost 2 bases to trimming and J lost 9 bases, with 14 bases between them. The germline gives CDR1 SGHTA, CDR2 FQGTGA. DNA for the CDR3: TGTGCCAGCAGCTTAGCTGCGTTAGGGGCTGAGCAGTTCTTC. It is translated as CASSLAALGAEQFF.

The J gene is TRBJ2-2, the V gene TRBV7-9, with 9 bases identical to TRBD1. The CDR3 contains 16 residues. V dropped 4 bases and J dropped 1; count of bases not matched to a gene: 4. From germline, CDR1 is SEHNR and CDR2 FQNEAQ (reference sequence). The CDR3 bases are TGTGCCAGCAGCTCTTACAGGGGGCAGAACACCGGGGAGCTGTTTTTT. Protein product: CASSSYRGQNTGELFF.

DNA for the CDR3: TGCGCCAGCAGCTTGTTCCCGACAGGGACCTCCTACAATGAGCAGTTCTTC. The encoded protein is CASSLFPTGTSYNEQFF. The chain recombines TRBV5-1 with TRBJ2-1, with 7 positions matching TRBD1. The CDR3 runs to 17 residues. Germline assignment: CDR1 SGHRS and CDR2 YFSETQ. V was clipped by 1 base and J by 0 bases; unmatched bases: 7.

This clone was picked up a small number of times. The gene calls are TRBV7-2 and TRBJ1-5; tentatively, D is TRBD1 (5 bases). In germline, CDR1 is SGHTA, CDR2 FQGNSA. V was trimmed by 7 bases and J by 6 bases, leaving 13 bases between them. This CDR3 comprises 13 residues. The CDR3 spells CASTIGGGQPQHF. CDR3 nucleotides: TGTGCCAGCACCATCGGGGGGGGTCAGCCCCAGCATTTT.

This clone was recorded only once. V gene TRBV7-9 combines with J gene TRBJ1-1; a possible D gene is TRBD1 (5 bases). The CDR3 is made up of 15 amino acids. The germline gives CDR1 SEHNR, CDR2 FQNEAQ (reference sequence). V was cut by 1 base and J by 8 bases, with 17 bases left in between. The CDR3 loop reads CASSLGGPGRGEAFF. The CDR3 DNA sequence: TGTGCCAGCAGCTTAGGGGGCCCCGGGCGGGGAGAAGCTTTCTTT.

The chain has TRBV5-1 and TRBJ2-5; TRBD2 agrees at 8 bases. The CDR3 spans 14 residues. The V gene end was trimmed by 4 bases and the J gene end by 0 bases; junction bases not matched to a gene: 2. CDR1 is SGHRS, CDR2 YFSETQ, per germline. CDR3 DNA: TGCGCCAGCAGCCCGGGAGGGAACCAAGAGACCCAGTACTTC. Translation: CASSPGGNQETQYF. The whole variable domain, remainder taken from reference TRBV5-1 and TRBJ2-5, is KAGVTQTPRYLIKTRGQQVTLSCSPISGHRSVSWYQQTPGQGLQFLFEYFSETQRNKGNFPGRFSGRQFSNSRSEMNVSTLELGDSALYLCASSPGGNQETQYFGPGTRLLVL.

The CDR3 DNA sequence: TGCGCCAGCAGCCAGGGCATACAGGGGACTGAAGCTTTCTTT. Protein: CASSQGIQGTEAFF. This chain joins TRBV4-1 and TRBJ1-1, with 7 bases aligning to TRBD1. The ends lost 3 bases at V and 5 bases at J; junction bases unmatched: 6. This CDR3 spans 14 amino acids. From germline, CDR1 is MGHRA and CDR2 YSYEKL.

J is TRBJ1-2 and V is TRBV30; no firm D call. The V gene's germline CDR1 is GTSNPN and CDR2 SVGIG (reference sequence). The CDR3 has 9 residues. The CDR3 spells CAMYSGYTF. CDR3 DNA: TGTGCTATGTACAGCGGCTACACCTTC.

The rearrangement links TRBV4-2 to TRBJ2-3, with D possibly being TRBD2 (7 bases). The CDR3 contains 19 residues. The V gene's germline CDR1 is LGHNA and CDR2 YNFKEQ. Trimming removed 0 bases at V and 4 bases at J, with 23 bases between. The CDR3 DNA follows: TGTGCCAGCAGCCAAGATGGGGGCAAGGGGCGGGAGAGGTCAGATACGCAGTATTTT. Translation: CASSQDGGKGRERSDTQYF.

This chain uses TRBV27 with TRBJ2-6; D uncertain. The length of the CDR3 is 18 residues. The V gene's germline CDR1 is MNHEY and CDR2 SMNVEV (reference sequence). Trimming pared 4 bases from V and 1 base from J, leaving 17 bases between. In nucleotides, the CDR3 is TGTGCCAGCAGTTGGTTAACAAGGGCAGGATCTGGGGCCAACGTCCTGACTTTC. Translation gives CASSWLTRAGSGANVLTF.

V usage is TRBV19 and J usage is TRBJ2-7; 8 bases are shared with TRBD1. Trimming removed 5 bases from V and 1 base from J; junction bases left unmatched: 4. The CDR3 has 14 residues. Germline V lookup: CDR1 LNHDA, CDR2 SQIVND (reference sequence). The CDR3 loop is CASSLRTGSYEQYF. The CDR3 DNA sequence: TGTGCCAGTAGTCTTAGGACAGGGTCCTACGAGCAGTACTTC.

This clone has only a few counts. The chain couples TRBV5-4 to TRBJ2-2; 8 bases line up with TRBD1. The CDR3 consists of 16 residues. Unmatched junction bases numbered 1, after V lost 0 bases and J lost 0 bases. Per germline, CDR1 SGHNT and CDR2 YYREEE (reference sequence). The CDR3 protein is CASSLAQGANTGELFF. For the CDR3, the DNA is TGTGCCAGCAGCTTGGCACAGGGGGCGAACACCGGGGAGCTGTTTTTT.

The chain is built from TRBV6-6 and TRBJ2-1; D is unclear. Deletions cut 2 bases from V and 4 bases from J, with 6 bases between. There are 13 residues in the CDR3. CDR1 is MNHNY and CDR2 is SVGAGI in the germline V gene (reference sequence). The CDR3 bases are TGTGCCAGCAGTTACCAGGATTACAATGAGCAGTTCTTC. Translation: CASSYQDYNEQFF.

This chain joins TRBV21-1 and TRBJ1-2; the table's TRBD1 call for D was not verified on the DNA. TRBV21-1 is shown as a pseudogene. This CDR3 is 13 amino acids long. The CDR3 nucleotides read TGTGCCAGCAAAGGGGCGTCCAACTATGGCTACACCTTC. Amino acid sequence: CASKGASNYGYTF.

V usage is TRBV12-5 and J usage is TRBJ2-7; no reliable D call. The CDR3 runs 15 residues. CDR1 is LGHNT and CDR2 is FRNRAP in the germline V gene. V dropped 2 bases and J dropped 6 bases, with 17 bases sitting between them. The CDR3 loop is CASGLLSHPVGEQYF. The DNA for the CDR3 is TGTGCTAGTGGTTTGTTATCGCATCCGGTAGGCGAGCAGTACTTC.

The chain links TRBV10-3 to TRBJ1-6; TRBD1 agrees at 10 bases. J was trimmed by 10 bases and V by 8 bases; bases with no gene match: 8. CDR1 ENHRY and CDR2 SYGVKD come from the germline V gene. This CDR3 is 14 amino acids long. The CDR3 spells CAIGTGTGASPLHF. CDR3 nucleotide sequence: TGTGCCATCGGAACCGGGACAGGGGCCTCACCCCTCCACTTT.

The count of this clone is one. V and J are TRBV19 and TRBJ1-2, with D hard to call. The CDR3 runs 13 residues. Germline V lookup: CDR1 LNHDA, CDR2 SQIVND (reference sequence). Trimming stripped 6 bases from V and 4 bases from J, with 12 bases between. DNA of the CDR3: TGTGCCAGTAGACCACCAGGTACCTATGGCTACACCTTC. Translated, it gives CASRPPGTYGYTF.